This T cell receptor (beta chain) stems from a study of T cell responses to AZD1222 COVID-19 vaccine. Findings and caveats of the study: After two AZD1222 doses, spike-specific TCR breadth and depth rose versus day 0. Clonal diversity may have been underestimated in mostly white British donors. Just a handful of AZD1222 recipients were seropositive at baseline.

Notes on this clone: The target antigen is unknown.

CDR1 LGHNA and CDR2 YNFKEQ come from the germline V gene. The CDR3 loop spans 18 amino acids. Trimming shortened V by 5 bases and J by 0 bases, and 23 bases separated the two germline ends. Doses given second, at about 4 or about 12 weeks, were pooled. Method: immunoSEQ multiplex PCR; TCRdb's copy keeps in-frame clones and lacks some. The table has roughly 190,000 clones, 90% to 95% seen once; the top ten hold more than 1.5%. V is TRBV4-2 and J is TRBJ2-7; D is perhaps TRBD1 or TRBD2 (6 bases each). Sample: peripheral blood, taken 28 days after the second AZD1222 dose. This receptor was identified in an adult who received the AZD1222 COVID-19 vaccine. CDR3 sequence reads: CASSDISAGGLSSYEQYF. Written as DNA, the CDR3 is TGTGCCAGCAGCGACATCTCAGCCGGGGGCCTTAGCTCCTACGAGCAGTACTTC.